These T cell receptor beta chains were read from a single sample in a study of blood T cell repertoires in COVID-19. Profiling relied on immunoSEQ multiplex PCR, and the TCRdb table lists in-frame clones only, not all of them. The data show around 250,000 clones, over 75% seen once. The sequenced sample consisted of PBMCs or T cells enriched from blood (not recorded which). The receptor set was obtained from a woman in her forties or fifties who had recovered from COVID-19. Both conserved end residues are part of each CDR3. The D gene is left open where the match is weak. Size is stated for part of the rows, as once, few or many counts, or as a class when the clone is expanded.

CASTIRTATYNEQFF	TGTGCCAGCACCATACGGACAGCAACCTACAATGAGCAGTTCTTC	TRBV28	TRBJ2-1	.	few
CASSLKRSYNSPLHF	TGTGCCAGCAGCTTAAAGCGCTCCTATAATTCACCCCTCCACTTT	TRBV7-8	TRBJ1-6	.	.
CASSFAPLVIQYF	TGTGCCAGCAGTTTCGCGCCTCTAGTGATTCAGTACTTC	TRBV28	TRBJ2-4	.	.
CASSLSQGSYEQYF	TGCGCCAGCAGCTTGTCTCAGGGTTCCTACGAGCAGTACTTC	TRBV5-1	TRBJ2-7	.	.
CASSSTGGQPQHF	TGTGCCAGCAGCTCGACAGGGGGGCAGCCCCAGCATTTT	TRBV5-6	TRBJ1-5	TRBD1	.
CASTGTLPNYGYTF	TGTGCCAGCACCGGGACTCTACCTAACTATGGCTACACCTTC	TRBV2	TRBJ1-2	.	.
CASSHAKGQGKVSNQPQHF	TGTGCCAGCAGTCATGCGAAGGGGCAGGGGAAGGTAAGCAATCAGCCCCAGCATTTT	TRBV6-6	TRBJ1-5	.	.
CASSYNGAGWFSF	TGTGCCAGCAGTTATAATGGCGCGGGCTGGTTCTCCTTC	TRBV27	TRBJ1-2	.	.
CAISDMGTGYGYTF	TGTGCCATCAGTGATATGGGGACTGGCTATGGCTACACCTTC	TRBV10-3	TRBJ1-2	.	once
CASSLARRDTEAFF	TGCGCCAGCAGCTTGGCGCGGAGGGACACTGAAGCTTTCTTT	TRBV5-1	TRBJ1-1	.	.
CASSSGTNYEQYF	TGTGCCAGCAGTTCCGGGACAAACTACGAGCAGTACTTC	TRBV28	TRBJ2-7	.	once
CASSPYQPQHF	TGTGCCAGCAGTCCTTATCAGCCCCAGCATTTT	TRBV27	TRBJ1-5	.	.
CASSSPRGTSGHNEQFF	TGTGCCAGCAGTTCCCCTCGGGGGACTAGCGGTCACAATGAGCAGTTCTTC	TRBV27	TRBJ2-1	TRBD2	.
CASSEATGSQAFF	TGTGCCAGCAGTGAAGCAACAGGTAGTCAAGCTTTCTTT	TRBV6-1	TRBJ1-1	.	.
CASSYSPGGLQWAFF	TGTGCCAGCAGTTATTCGCCAGGGGGATTACAGTGGGCTTTCTTT	TRBV27	TRBJ1-1	TRBD1	.
CAWTAGGLAGNTIYF	TGTGCCTGGACGGCAGGGGGCTTGGCTGGAAACACCATATATTTT	TRBV30	TRBJ1-3	TRBD1	.
CASSGAPGVTQYF	TGTGCCAGCAGCGGAGCCCCGGGAGTAACGCAGTATTTT	TRBV13	TRBJ2-3	.	.
CASSEWAANYGYTF	TGTGCCAGCAGTGAATGGGCAGCTAACTATGGCTACACCTTC	TRBV2	TRBJ1-2	.	.
CASSQDSNYGYTF	TGTGCCAGCAGCCAGGACAGTAACTATGGCTACACCTTC	TRBV7-8	TRBJ1-2	.	few
CASSQGYRGNYEQYF	TGTGCCAGCAGCCAAGGGTACAGGGGGAACTACGAGCAGTACTTC	TRBV4-2	TRBJ2-7	TRBD1	.
CASIPQGNEQYF	TGTGCCAGCATCCCCCAGGGGAACGAGCAGTACTTC	TRBV2	TRBJ2-7	.	.
CASSFSGSGHNEQFF	TGTGCCAGTAGTTTTAGCGGGAGTGGACACAATGAGCAGTTCTTC	TRBV19	TRBJ2-1	TRBD2	.
CAISLGDRSYNSPLHF	TGTGCCATATCCCTCGGGGACAGATCCTATAATTCACCCCTCCACTTT	TRBV10-3	TRBJ1-6	TRBD1	.
CASSWGQGNPGANVLTF	TGCGCCAGCAGCTGGGGACAGGGGAACCCTGGGGCCAACGTCCTGACTTTC	TRBV5-1	TRBJ2-6	TRBD1	once